The T cell receptor beta chain under discussion was sequenced for a study of CD8+ T cells in alopecia areata. Study in general: Tofacitinib exposure lasted 6 to 18 months, followed by 6 months off drug.

The length of the CDR3 is 13 residues. V was pared by 6 bases and J by 5 bases, with 10 bases between. Germline CDR1 is SEHNR and CDR2 is FQNEAQ (reference sequence). Extracted RNA was reverse transcribed, and the resulting cDNA served as sequencing template. Libraries were prepared by immunoSEQ multiplex PCR; TCRdb keeps only in-frame clonotypes and omits some of them. This repertoire shows about 150,000 clones, about 50% found once; its top ten account for approximately 19%. Source: CD8+ T cells sorted from blood, taken at week 0. V is TRBV7-9 and J is TRBJ2-2; TRBD1 might be the D (6 bases). The sequence was collected from a human donor with alopecia areata. The CDR3 nucleotides read TGTGCCAGCAGACAGGGATCAACCGGGGAGCTGTTTTTT. It translates to CASRQGSTGELFF.